Here is one T cell receptor beta chain with its context. The sample comes from a study of blood T cell repertoires in COVID-19. Turning to the study itself: From T cells, B-cell-depleted T cells, or PBMCs came the material, which was cDNA or gDNA.

The V and J ends lost 6 bases and 4 bases, in that order; junction bases with no gene match: 5. CDR3 length: 14 residues. Per germline, CDR1 LGHNT and CDR2 FRNRAP. Assay used: immunoSEQ multiplex PCR; TCRdb lists only in-frame clones, some missing. The table has about 100,000 clones, approximately 93% seen once. This sequence was found in a man aged 50 to 60 with active COVID-19. The chain couples TRBV12-5 to TRBJ2-3; 9 nucleotides align to TRBD1. Sample: peripheral blood. The CDR3 sequence is CASGRDRVPDTQYF. As DNA, the CDR3 is TGTGCTAGTGGGCGGGACAGGGTCCCAGATACGCAGTATTTT. Supplemented by reference TRBV12-5 and TRBJ2-3, the full variable domain reads DARVTQTPRHKVTEMGQEVTMRCQPILGHNTVFWYRQTMMQGLELLAYFRNRAPLDDSGMPKDRFSAEMPDATLATLKIQPSEPRDSAVYFCASGRDRVPDTQYFGPGTRLTVL.